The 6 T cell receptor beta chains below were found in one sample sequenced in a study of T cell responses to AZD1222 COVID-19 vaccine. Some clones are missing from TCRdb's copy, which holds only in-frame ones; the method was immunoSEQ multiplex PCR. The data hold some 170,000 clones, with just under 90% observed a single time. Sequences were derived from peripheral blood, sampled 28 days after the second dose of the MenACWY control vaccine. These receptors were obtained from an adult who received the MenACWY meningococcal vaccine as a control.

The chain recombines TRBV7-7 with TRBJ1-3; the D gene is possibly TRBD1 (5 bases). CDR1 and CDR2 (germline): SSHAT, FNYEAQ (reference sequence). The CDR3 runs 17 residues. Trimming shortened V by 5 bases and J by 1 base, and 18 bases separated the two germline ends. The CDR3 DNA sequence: TGTGCCAGCAGCCCTAGGTCGGGACTGTCTTCTGGAAACACCATATATTTT. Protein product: CASSPRSGLSSGNTIYF.

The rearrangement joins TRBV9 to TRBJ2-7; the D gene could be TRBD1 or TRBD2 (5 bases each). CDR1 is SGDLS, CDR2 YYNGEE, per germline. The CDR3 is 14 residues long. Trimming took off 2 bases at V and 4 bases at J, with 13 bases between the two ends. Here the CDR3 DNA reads TGTGCCAGCAGCGTGTGGGACGGGTCATACGAGCAGTACTTC. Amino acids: CASSVWDGSYEQYF.

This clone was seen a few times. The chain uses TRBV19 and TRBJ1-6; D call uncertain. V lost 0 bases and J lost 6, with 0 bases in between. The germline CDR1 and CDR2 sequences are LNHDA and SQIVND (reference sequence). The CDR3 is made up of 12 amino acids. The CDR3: CASSIDNSPLHF. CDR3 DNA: TGTGCCAGTAGTATAGATAATTCACCCCTCCACTTT.

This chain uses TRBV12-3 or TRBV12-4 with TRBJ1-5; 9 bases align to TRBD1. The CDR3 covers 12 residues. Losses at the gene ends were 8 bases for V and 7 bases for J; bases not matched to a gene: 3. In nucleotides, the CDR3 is TGTGCCAGCTTGGGACAGGGCCAGCCCCAGCATTTT. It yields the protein CASLGQGQPQHF.

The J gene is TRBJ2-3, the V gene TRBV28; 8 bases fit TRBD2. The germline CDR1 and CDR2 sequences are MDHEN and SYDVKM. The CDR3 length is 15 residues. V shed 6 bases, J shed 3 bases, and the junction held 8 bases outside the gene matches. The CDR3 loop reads CASRAGGAGTDTQYF. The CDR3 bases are TGTGCCAGCAGGGCGGGGGGCGCCGGGACAGATACGCAGTATTTT.

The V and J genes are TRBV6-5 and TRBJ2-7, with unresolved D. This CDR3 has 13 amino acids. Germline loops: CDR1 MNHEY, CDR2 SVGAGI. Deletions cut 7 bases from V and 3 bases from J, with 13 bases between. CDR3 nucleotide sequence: TGTGCCAGCACCTCACGGGTTGGCTACGAGCAGTACTTC. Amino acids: CASTSRVGYEQYF.